The T cell receptor (beta chain) described here comes from a study of cytomegalovirus exposure and HLA in healthy donors. Findings and limits, study-wide: According to reports, the classifier identified cytomegalovirus status with high specificity and sensitivity. The TCR clusters that emerged in the first cohort tended, a later analysis found, to co-occur in the 110 or so validation repertoires. Three chains linked to CMV were shown in vitro to be specific for CMV antigens.

The donors formed part of the approximately 120-subject validation cohort, distinct from the approximately 670-subject first cohort. Clones were sequenced by immunoSEQ multiplex PCR, and TCRdb holds only the in-frame ones, with some missing. The table records roughly 140,000 clones, 91% of them present only once. Notes on this clone: Its specificity is unknown.

The clonotype originates from a young man in good health and CMV-seronegative. Sequencing used PBMCs.

The CDR3 nucleotides read TGTGCCAGTAGTATGAGAAACACCGGGGAGCTGTTTTTT. This encodes CASSMRNTGELFF. The genes are TRBV19 and TRBJ2-2; no reliable D call. Germline-derived CDR1 and CDR2 are LNHDA and SQIVND (reference sequence). V lost 3 bases, J lost 2 bases, and 4 bases lay in between. The CDR3 runs to 13 residues.